This T cell receptor beta chain was found in a study of T cell changes during pregnancy in multiple sclerosis. The repertoire was sequenced with immunoSEQ multiplex PCR; TCRdb's copy has only in-frame clones and lacks some. The sample gives more than 50,000 clones, about 90% of which show up once; about 0.5% is in the top ten. The CDR3 has 13 amino acids. Trimming left V 6 bases short and J 1 base short, with 9 bases between. Per germline, CDR1 SGHTA and CDR2 FQGNSA. This sequence joins TRBV7-2 and TRBJ2-5, with D perhaps TRBD1 (5 bases). The material sequenced was CD4+ T cells from peripheral blood mononuclear cells, taken after pregnancy. This receptor was identified in a female donor in good health, enrolled as a control in a pregnancy study. The DNA for the CDR3 is TGTGCCAGCAGTAGACAGTTCCAAGAGACCCAGTACTTC. Protein sequence: CASSRQFQETQYF. Filled out from reference TRBV7-2 and TRBJ2-5, the complete variable domain reads GAGVSQSPSNKVTEKGKDVELRCDPISGHTALYWYRQSLGQGLEFLIYFQGNSAPDKSGLPSDRFSAERTGGSVSTLTIQRTQQEDSAVYLCASSRQFQETQYFGPGTRLLVL.